This is a list of T cell receptor beta chains from one sample in a study of type 1 and type 2 diabetes patients. TCRdb reprocessed the multiplex PCR reads with MiXCR, giving one entry per CDR3 protein. The repertoire consists of around 300,000 distinct CDR3 sequences, with roughly 50% occurring once and the leading ten covering approximately 13%. The sample was peripheral blood mononuclear cells (PBMCs). The source is a man younger than 35 with type 2 diabetes. Each CDR3 is given with its conserved first and last residue. The order of the fields is J gene, D gene, V gene, clone size, CDR3 protein, CDR3 DNA. The D gene is left open where the match is weak. Not all rows give a size; the values are once, few, many and, for expanded clones, a class.

TRBJ2-3 TRBD1 TRBV29-1 few CSVNGGQDTDTQYF TGCAGCGTAAACGGGGGACAGGACACAGATACGCAGTATTTT
TRBJ2-7 TRBD2 TRBV15 - CATSSLTSGSYEQYF TGTGCCACCAGCAGCTTGACTAGCGGATCCTACGAGCAGTACTTC
TRBJ2-3 - TRBV10-3 - CAISEGTRTGTQYF TGTGCCATCAGTGAAGGGACCCGCACAGGTACGCAGTATTTT
TRBJ1-1 - TRBV6-2/TRBV6-3 - CASSFRGTGWTEAFF TGTGCCAGCAGTTTCCGGGGAACAGGGTGGACTGAAGCTTTCTTT
TRBJ2-2 TRBD1 TRBV6-6 few CASSYEGARTGELFF TGTGCCAGCAGTTACGAGGGGGCGCGCACCGGGGAGCTGTTTTTT
TRBJ1-1 - TRBV30 - CAWKPRRNTEAFF TGTGCCTGGAAACCCCGACGGAACACTGAAGCTTTCTTT
TRBJ1-6 - TRBV30 few CAWSLMSSYNSPLHF TGTGCCTGGAGTCTGATGAGCTCCTATAATTCACCCCTCCACTTT
TRBJ2-5 TRBD2 TRBV7-9 - CASSLAGDDQYF TGTGCCAGCAGTTTGGCGGGGGACGATCAGTACTTC
TRBJ2-3 TRBD2 TRBV13 - CASSTLAGGADTQYF TGTGCCAGCAGCACACTAGCGGGGGGTGCAGATACGCAGTATTTT
TRBJ2-5 - TRBV7-8 many CASSSHNQETQYF TGTGCCAGCAGCTCCCACAACCAAGAGACCCAGTACTTC
TRBJ2-1 TRBD1 TRBV20-1 few CSAEDRAIFYEQFF TGCAGTGCTGAGGACAGGGCGATTTTCTATGAGCAGTTCTTC
TRBJ1-5 - TRBV19 - CASSIDRGAGNQPQHF TGTGCCAGTAGTATAGATCGAGGGGCTGGCAATCAGCCCCAGCATTTT
TRBJ2-5 - TRBV2 - CANIIQETQYF TGTGCCAACATCATACAAGAGACCCAGTACTTC
TRBJ2-7 - TRBV6-1 few CATAAGDPYEQYF TGTGCCACCGCCGCCGGGGACCCCTACGAGCAGTACTTC
TRBJ1-6 TRBD1 TRBV12-3/TRBV12-4 - CASSPDPGGARSPLHF TGTGCCAGCAGCCCAGATCCAGGGGGCGCGCGGTCACCCCTCCACTTT
TRBJ2-7 - TRBV9 - CASSQEFSLGLTFPEQYF TGTGCCAGCAGCCAAGAATTTTCATTAGGACTCACTTTCCCCGAGCAGTACTTC
TRBJ1-2 - TRBV20-1 - CSARAKGGVVPNYGYTF TGCAGTGCTAGAGCCAAAGGGGGAGTAGTTCCTAACTATGGCTACACCTTC
TRBJ2-2 - TRBV19 - CAGRVMAAGELFF TGTGCCGGTCGGGTGATGGCGGCCGGGGAGCTGTTTTTT
TRBJ2-2 - TRBV15 - CATSGEQEGTGELFF TGTGCCACCAGCGGAGAACAGGAGGGGACCGGGGAGCTGTTTTTT
TRBJ2-5 - TRBV2 - CASSELNRGTQYF TGTGCCAGCAGTGAACTAAACCGGGGGACCCAGTACTTC
TRBJ1-6 - TRBV7-8 - CASRGGVDSPLHF TGTGCCAGCAGGGGGGGCGTCGATTCACCCCTCCACTTT
TRBJ1-5 - TRBV7-3 - CASSLVRVGDQPQHF TGTGCCAGCAGCTTAGTCCGGGTTGGGGATCAGCCCCAGCATTTT
TRBJ1-1 - TRBV9 few CASSGGEGPPGTEAFF TGTGCCAGCAGTGGAGGTGAGGGACCTCCAGGAACTGAAGCTTTCTTT
TRBJ2-7 - TRBV4-3 few CASSQDPGNEQYF TGCGCCAGCAGCCAAGATCCAGGGAACGAGCAGTACTTC
TRBJ2-7 TRBD2 TRBV7-3 few CASSPNGASGSYEQYF TGTGCCAGCAGCCCTAACGGGGCTAGCGGCTCCTACGAGCAGTACTTC
TRBJ2-3 - TRBV27 - CASSSHGGGTDTQYF TGTGCCAGCAGTTCTCACGGAGGGGGGACAGATACGCAGTATTTT
TRBJ2-3 - TRBV14 few CASSHVGGRGTDTQYF TGTGCCAGCAGCCATGTGGGCGGCAGGGGTACAGATACGCAGTATTTT
TRBJ2-3 - TRBV20-1 - CSARDGLRADTQYF TGCAGTGCTCGGGACGGACTAAGGGCAGATACGCAGTATTTT
TRBJ1-4 - TRBV7-6 - CASSYTTTNEKLFF TGTGCCAGCAGCTACACCACTACTAATGAAAAACTGTTTTTT
TRBJ2-5 TRBD1 TRBV29-1 - CSVEKGAVRETQYF TGCAGCGTTGAAAAGGGGGCAGTACGGGAGACCCAGTACTTC
TRBJ1-1 TRBD1 TRBV10-1 many CASSESWTGKAFF TGCGCCAGCAGTGAGAGTTGGACAGGGAAAGCTTTCTTT
TRBJ1-1 - TRBV20-1 - CSAPPGRRSGEAFF TGCAGTGCTCCCCCGGGGAGAAGGAGTGGGGAAGCTTTCTTT
TRBJ2-2 - TRBV2 - CASSRPDPSFTGELFF TGTGCCAGCAGTCGGCCGGATCCAAGCTTCACCGGGGAGCTGTTTTTT
TRBJ2-5 - TRBV28 - CASSPKYQETQYF TGTGCCAGCAGTCCAAAGTACCAAGAGACCCAGTACTTC
TRBJ1-5 - TRBV7-2 - CASSLLANTIGNQPQHF TGTGCCAGCAGCTTACTTGCGAATACTATTGGCAATCAGCCCCAGCATTTT
TRBJ2-7 - TRBV12-3/TRBV12-4 - CASSFGFPYEQYF TGTGCCAGCAGTTTCGGGTTTCCCTACGAGCAGTACTTC
TRBJ2-7 - TRBV7-6 few CASSPGQSLSYEQYF TGTGCCAGCAGCCCTGGACAGTCCCTCTCCTACGAGCAGTACTTC
TRBJ2-2 - TRBV19 few CASSIGIAVNTGELFF TGTGCCAGTAGTATAGGCATAGCGGTGAACACCGGGGAGCTGTTTTTT
TRBJ1-2 TRBD1 TRBV10-2 few CASTRGTGPAGYTF TGCGCCAGCACCCGCGGGACAGGGCCGGCAGGCTACACCTTC
TRBJ2-5 TRBD1 TRBV7-2 few CASSADRVWGETQYF TGTGCCAGCAGCGCCGACAGGGTTTGGGGAGAGACCCAGTACTTC
TRBJ2-5 TRBD2 TRBV19 - CASKGSGRAGETQYF TGTGCCAGTAAGGGTAGCGGGAGGGCTGGGGAGACCCAGTACTTC
TRBJ2-1 TRBD1 TRBV15 few CATSREGTGANEQFF TGTGCCACCAGCAGAGAAGGGACAGGGGCCAATGAGCAGTTCTTC
TRBJ1-2 - TRBV4-1 - CASSQDYRANYGYTF TGCGCCAGCAGCCAAGATTACAGAGCTAACTATGGCTACACCTTC
TRBJ1-2 - TRBV6-4 - CASSNGTDYGYTF TGCGCCAGCAGCAACGGGACGGACTATGGCTACACCTTC
TRBJ2-5 TRBD1 TRBV7-6 - CASSSTPGTGDAGDQETQYF TGTGCCAGCAGCTCAACCCCCGGGACAGGGGACGCCGGAGACCAAGAGACCCAGTACTTC
TRBJ2-3 TRBD2 TRBV7-2 few CASSTPRASGTVTDTQYF TGTGCCAGCAGCACCCCGAGGGCTAGCGGAACTGTCACAGATACGCAGTATTTT
TRBJ1-2 TRBD1 TRBV12-3/TRBV12-4 - CASSLRGDRDRVNYGYTF TGTGCCAGCAGTTTACGGGGGGATCGGGACAGGGTCAACTATGGCTACACCTTC
TRBJ2-3 - TRBV29-1 few CSVGRTGAPTDTQYF TGCAGCGTTGGGAGAACGGGGGCCCCCACAGATACGCAGTATTTT
TRBJ2-5 - TRBV20-1 - CSASAVQETQYF TGCAGTGCTAGCGCGGTTCAAGAGACCCAGTACTTC
TRBJ1-1 - TRBV28 - CASSELMAGANTEAFF TGTGCCAGCAGTGAACTCATGGCAGGGGCGAACACTGAAGCTTTCTTT
TRBJ1-2 TRBD1 TRBV28 once CASMLLTGGGRGYTF TGTGCCAGCATGCTATTGACAGGGGGCGGTAGGGGCTACACCTTC
TRBJ2-1 - TRBV27 - CASSSNTSSYNEQFF TGTGCCAGCAGTAGTAATACTAGCTCCTACAATGAGCAGTTCTTC